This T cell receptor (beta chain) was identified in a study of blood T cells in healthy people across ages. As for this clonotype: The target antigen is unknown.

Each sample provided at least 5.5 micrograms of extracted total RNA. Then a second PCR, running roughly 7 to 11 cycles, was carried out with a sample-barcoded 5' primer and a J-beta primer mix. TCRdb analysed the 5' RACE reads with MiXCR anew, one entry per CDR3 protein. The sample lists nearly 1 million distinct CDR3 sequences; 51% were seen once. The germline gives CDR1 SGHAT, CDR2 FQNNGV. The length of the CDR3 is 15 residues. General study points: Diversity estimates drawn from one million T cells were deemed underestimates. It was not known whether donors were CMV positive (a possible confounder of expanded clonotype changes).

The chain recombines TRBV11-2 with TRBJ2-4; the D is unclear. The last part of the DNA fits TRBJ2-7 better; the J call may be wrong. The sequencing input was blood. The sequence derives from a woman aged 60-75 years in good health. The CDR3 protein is CASSLDLTAPYEQYF. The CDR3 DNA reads TGTGCCAGCAGCTTAGATCTCACAGCGCCCTACGAGCAGTACTTC.